Below are 5 T cell receptor beta chains sequenced from a single sample in a study of blood T cell repertoires in COVID-19. Profiled with immunoSEQ multiplex PCR; TCRdb holds only in-frame clones, not every one. The data contain approximately 130,000 clones, around four fifths of them seen just once; the ten biggest clones take up over 10%. The sequencing input was peripheral blood. All receptors derive from a human donor in a cohort sampled during active COVID-19.

CDR3 nucleotides: TGTGCCAGCAGCCCAACTAGATTGGAGCAGTACTTC. Protein: CASSPTRLEQYF. The chain joins TRBV14 to TRBJ2-7, with D tentatively TRBD2 (5 bases). The CDR3 totals 12 residues. Germline V gene data show CDR1 as SGHDN and CDR2 as FVKESK. Trimming left V 4 bases short and J 7 bases short, with 11 bases between.

The CDR3 DNA follows: TGTGCCAGCAGCTTATCCATCGGGGCAGATACGCAGTATTTT. Encoded protein: CASSLSIGADTQYF. The J gene is TRBJ2-3, the V gene TRBV7-9; maybe TRBD2 (5 bases). Germline CDR1 is SEHNR and CDR2 is FQNEAQ (reference sequence). Deletions cut 2 bases from V and 4 bases from J, with 10 bases between. There are 14 residues in the CDR3.

A single count supports this clone. The gene calls are TRBV11-2 and TRBJ2-7; D is uncertain. V lost 1 base and J 3 bases, leaving 4 bases between the germline ends. Germline lookup yields CDR1 SGHAT and CDR2 FQNNGV. The CDR3 runs to 12 residues. CDR3 in amino acids: CASSLAGYEQYF. In DNA, the CDR3 is TGTGCCAGCAGCTTAGCGGGCTACGAGCAGTACTTC.

The chain carries TRBV4-2 and TRBJ2-7; 9 nucleotides match TRBD2. This CDR3 spans 15 amino acids. The V segment lost 0 bases and the J segment 5 bases; nucleotides outside the gene matches: 5. Germline lookup yields CDR1 LGHNA and CDR2 YNFKEQ. The chain's CDR3 is CASSQDLAGFDEQYF. The CDR3 DNA reads as TGTGCCAGCAGCCAAGACCTAGCGGGGTTCGACGAGCAGTACTTC.

This rearrangement joins TRBV6-1 to TRBJ1-2, with D unclear. V was shortened by 1 base and J by 4 bases, with 10 bases between the two germline ends. CDR3 size: 14 residues. Germline V lookup: CDR1 MNHNS, CDR2 SASEGT. CDR3 loop: CASSEVGRSYGYTF. For the CDR3, the DNA is TGTGCCAGCAGTGAAGTGGGCAGGTCCTATGGCTACACCTTC.